The text below deals with one TCR beta chain. Its specific antigen is unknown. No much larger clone is present one base from it, and per-base qualities are unavailable. The cohort consisted of 650 to 700 healthy bone marrow donors. At the time of sampling, every cohort member was nominally healthy, though immune exposures that went unrecorded were likely present. The donor was CMV seropositive and was included in the group of 250 to 300 seropositive cohort members. A peripheral blood sample was provided by each donor, and peripheral blood mononuclear cells were used for TCR beta sequencing. Genomic DNA extraction from the blood cell samples was performed with the Qiagen DNeasy Blood Extraction Kit. The library was obtained by the immunoSEQ multiplex PCR assay. A mixture of 60 forward primers for TCR Vbeta segments and 13 reverse primers for TCR Jbeta segments was used in the multiplex PCR. A multiplex PCR assay on genomic DNA amplified the CDR3 region of rearranged TCR beta genes. Amplified TCR beta libraries were sequenced as 87-base-pair reads on the Illumina HiSeq System. The source study handled its data this way. In a later analysis, about 80 million unique TCR beta chains were counted across the 500 to 700 repertoires, and some 10 million of these chains were shared by at least two donors. A nearest-neighbor algorithm error-corrected the raw reads and collapsed the reads into unique sequences, merging closely related sequences to remove PCR and sequencing errors. To assign V, D and J gene segments, CDR3 sequences were aligned to IMGT reference sequences. Each retained sequence needed at least a six-nucleotide match to both a V gene segment and a J gene segment. A rearrangement was called productive if the CDR3 had no stop codons and remained in frame with V and J, and every other rearrangement was called non-productive. Following IMGT convention, CDR3 was defined as the stretch from the second conserved V-encoded cysteine up to the conserved J-encoded phenylalanine. In an earlier analysis of more than 550 of the donors, sequences lacking an unambiguous match to a single V gene segment were excluded. An earlier analysis of about 590 of the donors classified V segments as functional when productive rearrangements were above 56.7% and as segregating when the standard deviation between donors was above 5%. A statistical classification framework was developed to diagnose cytomegalovirus status using the catalog of TCR beta chain sequences. In a later analysis, TCR nucleotide sequences were compared against IMGT/GENE-DB human TR gene sequences so that V and J genes could be assigned. A later analysis assigned CDR3 sequences and most-parsimonious VDJ recombination scenarios with the TCRdist pipeline. In a later analysis, every TCR beta chain was defined by the combination of its CDR3 amino acid sequence and its V-gene family, and reads without a unique V-gene family were dropped. To address suspected cross-contamination and a sequencing artifact, a later analysis removed some 620 highly shared, low-generation-probability nucleotide sequences. A later analysis calculated a clonal expansion index for each public chain from normalized within-repertoire ranks of inferred template counts. Generation probabilities in a later analysis came from a VDJ recombination model fitted to out-of-frame rearrangements, and those results were checked against IGoR. A later analysis scored TCR-TCR, TCR-HLA and TCR-CMV co-occurrence with hypergeometric tests, applying a repertoire-size bias correction to TCR pairs. In a later analysis, false discovery rates were estimated by permuting HLA or CMV assignments 20 times. A later analysis grouped co-occurring TCRs with DBSCAN, adding TCRdist sequence similarity when clustering within HLA-allele-positive subsets. For co-occurrence clustering, repertoires with fewer than 30,000 or more than 120,000 public chains were excluded, along with several repertoires with anomalous nucleotide sharing. As stored in TCRdb, this immuneACCESS dataset retains in-frame rearrangements with V and J assigned. A fraction of the clones does not appear; measured against another copy, unresolved V genes explain less than half of the discrepancy, and the remainder lacks a known reason. For V, J and clone size, that table is used; D and trimming come from the DNA. The sample includes about 95,000 clones, with about 81% observed a single time. The ten most abundant clones make up about 4% of the sample.

V was cut back by 0 bases and J by 2 bases, leaving a gap of 9 bases between them. Measured from the cysteine to the phenylalanine, the CDR3 is 14 residues long. The retained sequence is limited to the CDR3, 42 bases, with the frame set at the first base. The germline V gene provides CDR1 SGHRS and CDR2 YFSETQ. The entry originates in a study of cytomegalovirus exposure and HLA in healthy donors (TCRdb year 2017). Context from the whole study: An earlier analysis of approximately 640 of the donors reported roughly 270 Gb of sequence data and more than 90 million unique TCR beta sequences from approximately 180 million T cells. A few DR-DQ haplotypes were treated as single units for association and clustering because of strong linkage in the cohort. The study combined high-throughput TCR immunosequencing, statistical association of individual TCRs with disease status, and machine learning to predict cytomegalovirus infection status. HLA typing covered class I and class II loci at four-digit resolution. Typing coverage varied by locus: 629-630 donors for A, B, C, DRB1 and DQB1; some 520 for DQA1; around 570 for DPA1; 450 to 480 for DPB1. An earlier analysis of fewer than 750 of the donors used high-throughput TCR beta sequencing to judge whether each TCR beta V gene segment behaved as functional or pseudogenic. The later analysis used no new phenotypic data to find candidate immune exposures, relying instead on TCR beta sequences and their occurrence across donors. The study aimed to test whether cataloging public T cell receptors could reveal signatures of past pathogen exposure. Every repertoire in the discovery cohort had been generated on one and the same sequencing platform. Alongside the repertoire data, information on donor age, sex, ethnicity and CMV serostatus was compiled. Along with the 666-subject first cohort, a separate validation cohort of around 120 different subjects was used. The study profiled the T cell repertoires of more than 500 subjects by immunosequencing and related them to cytomegalovirus serostatus. Among around 400 genotyped donors of the cohort, an average of approximately 240,000 unique TCR beta nucleotide sequences were sequenced per donor, 15% to 20% of them non-productive. Among the roughly 400 genotyped donors, more than 70% belonged to the genetic ancestry cluster associated with self-reported Caucasian donors. Genome-wide SNP genotypes for about three fifths of the roughly 670 donors were used in a later genetic analysis, which treated that subset as a discovery cohort. To study patterns of TCR occurrence, a later analysis re-analyzed previously published TCR beta repertoires from several hundred donors and added high-resolution HLA genotyping. Roughly 300 gigabases of sequencing data and roughly 81 million unique TCR sequences made up an early release that covered under 750 HLA-typed donors. Study-level results and caveats: In a later analysis, about 17,000 TCR beta sequences were associated with specific HLA alleles at a false discovery rate of 0.05. According to a later analysis, TCR association rates differed among HLA loci, with DRB1 alleles showing the most associated TCRs and HLA-C alleles showing the fewest. A cluster of highly shared sequence variants was judged likely to represent a technical artifact of the sequencing pipeline. In a later analysis, several top co-occurrence clusters were reported to appear linked to parvovirus B19, influenza, CMV and Epstein-Barr virus. Most CMV-associated TCR beta chains appeared to be HLA-restricted in a later analysis, and the HLA associations seemed to be driven largely by CMV exposure. Correlated functional status among segregating V segments might be attributable to linkage disequilibrium, but an unknown experimental factor could not be ruled out. In both the original and validation cohorts, the classifier was reported to diagnose cytomegalovirus status with high specificity and sensitivity. The cohort was sequenced for TCR beta chains only, and without alpha or paired-chain data the features that could be detected were limited. In a later analysis, HLA-associated TCR beta chains were found to be more clonally expanded and to have lower generation probabilities than equally common non-associated chains. Presence/absence analyses assumed roughly uniform sequencing depth across donors, an assumption that may not hold. An earlier analysis of approximately 590 of the donors showed that most TCR beta V segments appeared in productive rearrangements either about 87% or about 30% of the time, which broadly matched IMGT annotations. In the study, around 150 TCR beta chains were listed as associated with cytomegalovirus. A later genetic analysis reported fewer N-insertions in productive TCRs among donors in an Asian-associated ancestry cluster than the approximately 700-donor mean. A further reported finding was that TCR beta sequences accurately predicted the HLA-A and HLA-B alleles for most subjects in the first cohort. Because counts were too low, 15 to 20 rarely observed V segments, including chromosome 9 orphons, were left out of the earlier analysis of about 620 of the donors. Most TCR sequences were observed very rarely across donors, whereas some public TCRs were present in many individuals. Three of the identified cytomegalovirus-associated TCR beta chains were confirmed in vitro to be specific for cytomegalovirus antigens. Immune exposure information for the cohort was limited to CMV serostatus. The 87-base-pair reads could not distinguish some IMGT-functional V segments, including TRBV6-2 and TRBV6-3, so those segments were excluded. Because HLA typing was unavailable for some donors at each locus, only the typed subset was used in association tests. According to the authors, the approach could potentially be generalized to other disease states and immunological phenotypes. Strong co-occurrence of HLA alleles, especially DR and DQ, made assigning TCR associations to individual alleles difficult. V-gene and J-gene trimming of TCR beta chains was associated with a missense DCLRE1C variant in a later genetic analysis, and the association was replicated in an independent cohort.

The receptor chain draws on TRBV5-1 and TRBJ2-7, with the D gene call left open. The receptor's source is a woman between 40 and 55 years old in good health and CMV-seropositive. The sample was PBMCs. The CDR3 loop reads CASSLVQATYEQYF. Read as DNA, the sequence is TGCGCCAGCAGCTTGGTGCAGGCCACCTACGAGCAGTACTTC.